This T cell receptor beta chain was profiled in a study of T cells in Graves' hyperthyroidism and ophthalmopathy. As for the study in general: Blood from the periphery was taken at initial diagnosis, before any treatment. Notes on the study in general: Ophthalmopathy onset followed model prediction by a median roughly 6 months.

The investigators amplified TCR beta CDR3 regions from RNA transcripts. The study used the HTBI primer set for a first-round RT-PCR of the TCR CDR3. In TCRdb, the multiplex PCR reads were re-called with MiXCR into one record per CDR3 protein. This sample has around 600,000 distinct CDR3 sequences, with around 14% found just once. V was shortened by 1 base and J by 8 bases, with 11 bases between the two germline ends. The CDR3 runs to 14 residues. Germline CDR1 reads MDHEN; CDR2 reads SYDVKM. Patients counted as stable if ophthalmopathy did not develop within 18 months. Clinicians diagnosed patients from clinical symptoms, serum thyroxine and TRAb, thyroid ultrasound and orbital computed tomography. This clonotype was seen repeatedly, ten times or more. The antigen is undetermined.

This clonotype was sampled from a woman aged 25-40 years with Graves' hyperthyroidism. The specimen was blood. The V gene is TRBV28, the J gene TRBJ1-4; D possibly corresponds to TRBD1 (5 bases). The CDR3 protein is CASSLFRGREKLFF. CDR3 in DNA: TGTGCCAGCAGTTTATTCCGGGGACGGGAAAAACTGTTTTTT.